This T cell receptor beta chain is from a study of control samples from healthy donors and cancer patients. This CDR3 spans 17 amino acids. Germline-derived CDR1 and CDR2 are MGHRA and YSYEKL. Trimming left V 0 bases short and J 1 base short, with 16 bases between. Repertoires were generated with immunoSEQ multiplex PCR, while TCRdb's copy carries only in-frame clones and drops some. The table shows approximately 100,000 clones, with 90% occurring only once. This clone was counted once. The sequence was collected from a human donor in good health. The donor label of this sample is uncertain. The sample was blood. V is TRBV4-1 and J is TRBJ2-7; a possible D gene is TRBD1 (5 bases). The CDR3 sequence is CASSQDPDRANSYEQYF. In DNA, the CDR3 is TGCGCCAGCAGCCAAGATCCCGACAGAGCAAATTCCTACGAGCAGTACTTC.